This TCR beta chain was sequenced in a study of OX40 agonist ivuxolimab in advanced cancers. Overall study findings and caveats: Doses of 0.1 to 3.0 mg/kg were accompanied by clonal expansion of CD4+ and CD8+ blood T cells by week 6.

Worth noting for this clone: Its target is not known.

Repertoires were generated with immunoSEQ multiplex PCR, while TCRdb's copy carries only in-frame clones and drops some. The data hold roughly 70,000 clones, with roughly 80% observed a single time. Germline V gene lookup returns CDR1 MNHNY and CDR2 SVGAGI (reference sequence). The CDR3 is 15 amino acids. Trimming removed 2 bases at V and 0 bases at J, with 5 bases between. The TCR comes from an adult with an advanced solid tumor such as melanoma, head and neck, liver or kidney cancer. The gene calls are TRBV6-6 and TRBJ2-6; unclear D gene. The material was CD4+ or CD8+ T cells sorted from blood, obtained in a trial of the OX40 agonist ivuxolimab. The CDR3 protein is CASSYISSGANVLTF. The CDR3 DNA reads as TGTGCCAGCAGTTACATTAGCTCTGGGGCCAACGTCCTGACTTTC.